A selection of T cell receptor beta chains follows, all from one sample in a study of cytomegalovirus exposure and HLA in healthy donors. The table came from immunoSEQ multiplex PCR; TCRdb's copy has only in-frame clones and leaves some out. The data hold roughly 200,000 clones, with about 85% observed a single time. The source material was PBMCs. These receptors were collected from a boy aged 2 to 9 in good health and CMV-seronegative. The CDR3 runs from the conserved cysteine through the conserved F or W. The D gene is left open where the match is weak. Size values are once, few and many counts, or a class for expanded clones, and some rows have none.

>.|TRBJ1-3|TRBV19|TRBD1
TGTGCCAGTAGTATCCCCCGACAGGGGATGGACACCATATATTTT
CASSIPRQGMDTIYF
>.|TRBJ1-1|TRBV7-2|.
TGTGCCAGCAGAAGACAGTCCACTGAAGCTTTCTTT
CASRRQSTEAFF
>.|TRBJ2-5|TRBV12-1|.
.
CASSFARGTHPGQETQYF
>.|TRBJ2-3|TRBV14|.
TGTGCCAGCAGCCAAGATCCGGCAGGGTTGGGGGCTAGCACAGATACGCAGTATTTT
CASSQDPAGLGASTDTQYF
>.|TRBJ2-7|TRBV14|.
TGTGCCAGCAGCCCTACCCCACCGCCTTACGAGCAGTACTTC
CASSPTPPPYEQYF
>.|TRBJ1-5|TRBV23-1|.
TGCGCCAGCAGTGGACAGCTGGGTCAGCCCCAGCATTTT
CASSGQLGQPQHF
>.|TRBJ2-1|TRBV7-6|TRBD2
TGTGCCAGCAGCTTAGAAACGCCCCTTCCTAGCGGGCTCGATGAGCAGTTCTTC
CASSLETPLPSGLDEQFF
>.|TRBJ2-1|TRBV5-1|.
TGCGCCAGCAGCTTGTCGGGGAAGCCTAACAATGAGCAGTTCTTC
CASSLSGKPNNEQFF
>.|TRBJ2-5|TRBV7-3|.
TGTGCCAGCAGCTTACATAGCGGTTCAGAGACCCAGTACTTC
CASSLHSGSETQYF
>.|TRBJ2-3|TRBV5-1|TRBD2
TGCGCCAGCAGGTTTCTAGCGGGAATAAAGACCACAGATACGCAGTATTTT
CASRFLAGIKTTDTQYF
>.|TRBJ1-2|TRBV6-5|.
TGTGCCAGCAGAGCCAGGGTTAGTGGCTACACCTTC
CASRARVSGYTF
>.|TRBJ2-7|TRBV5-4|TRBD1
TGTGCCAGCAGCTTTCGACAGGGGACCTACGAGCAGTACTTC
CASSFRQGTYEQYF
>.|TRBJ1-5|TRBV6-1|.
TGTGCCAGCAGGGGGGGTGTCGGTCAGCCCCAGCATTTT
CASRGGVGQPQHF
>.|TRBJ2-5|TRBV15|TRBD1
TGTGCCACCAGCAGAGACCCAGGACAGGGACAGTACTTC
CATSRDPGQGQYF
>.|TRBJ2-3|TRBV7-2|TRBD1
TGTGCCAGCATCTCGGACAGGGGACACACAGATACGCAGTATTTT
CASISDRGHTDTQYF
>.|TRBJ2-7|TRBV19|.
TGTGCCAGTAGTACCCTACTAGCCTACGAGCAGTACTTC
CASSTLLAYEQYF
>.|TRBJ1-5|TRBV30|.
TGTGCCTGGAGCCCGACAGCTCACAATCAGCCCCAGCATTTT
CAWSPTAHNQPQHF
>few|TRBJ1-4|TRBV27|.
TGTGCCAGCAGCTCATTTACCAGGGCGCCTAATGAAAAACTGTTTTTT
CASSSFTRAPNEKLFF
>.|TRBJ2-2|TRBV27|TRBD1
TGTGCCAGCAGTTTTCCTCAAACCGGGACAGGGACCGGGGAGCTGTTTTTT
CASSFPQTGTGTGELFF
>.|TRBJ1-3|TRBV7-2|.
TGTGCCAGCAGCTTAGGTGGCGGGGGCAGTGGAAACACCATATATTTT
CASSLGGGGSGNTIYF
>.|TRBJ2-7|TRBV5-1|TRBD1
TGCGCCAGCAGCCGTACCGCCGGGACAGGAACCTACGAGCAGTACTTC
CASSRTAGTGTYEQYF
>.|TRBJ1-2|TRBV18|TRBD1
TGTGCCAGCTCCCTAGGACAGGGTCTGAACTATGGCTACACCTTC
CASSLGQGLNYGYTF
>.|TRBJ1-5|TRBV5-8|.
TGTGCCAGCAGCTTGGCAGGGATCAGCAATCAGCCCCAGCATTTT
CASSLAGISNQPQHF
>.|TRBJ1-6|TRBV5-1|TRBD1
TGCGCCAGCAGGGCCGGACAGGGCAATTCACCCCTCCACTTT
CASRAGQGNSPLHF
>few|TRBJ2-6|TRBV4-1|TRBD2
TGCGCCAGCAGCCCCCGCGCCCTAGCGGGAGTCCTCACGGGGGCCAACGTCCTGACTTTC
CASSPRALAGVLTGANVLTF
>.|TRBJ1-1|TRBV2|TRBD1
TGTGCCAGCAGTGAGACAGGGCTGAACACTGAAGCTTTCTTT
CASSETGLNTEAFF
>.|TRBJ2-2|TRBV2|.
TGTGCCAGCAGTAGAGAGAGAGCCGGGGAGCTGTTTTTT
CASSRERAGELFF
>.|TRBJ2-1|TRBV5-1|.
TGCGCCAGCAGCTTTCTAACAGGACCCAGCAGCTCCTACAATGAGCAGTTCTTC
CASSFLTGPSSSYNEQFF
>.|TRBJ2-1|TRBV7-9|TRBD2
TGTTCCAGCAGCGGAGGGACTAGCGGGGGATACAATGAGCAGTTCTTC
CSSSGGTSGGYNEQFF
>.|TRBJ2-5|TRBV7-8|TRBD1
TGTGCCAGCAGCTTCGACAGGGGGCGTCAAGAGACCCAGTACTTC
CASSFDRGRQETQYF
>.|TRBJ2-5|TRBV9|TRBD2
TGTGCCAGCAGCGTAGGGAGGCTAGCGGGAGTAAGGGGCACAGAGACCCAGTACTTC
CASSVGRLAGVRGTETQYF
>.|TRBJ2-7|TRBV30|TRBD1
TGTGCCTGGAGTCGGGACAGTCCCTACGAGCAGTACTTC
CAWSRDSPYEQYF
>once|TRBJ2-1|TRBV30|TRBD1
TGTGCCTGGGGATCCGTCCAGAGTAACAGGGGTCGGGCCTACAATGAGCAGTTCTTC
CAWGSVQSNRGRAYNEQFF
>few|TRBJ2-7|TRBV18|TRBD1
TGTGCCAGCTCCCTCGGACAGGGACTTTCCTACGAGCAGTACTTC
CASSLGQGLSYEQYF
>.|TRBJ2-1|TRBV4-1|TRBD2
TGCGCCAGCAGCCAAGTAACTAGCGGGGGGGGGATCAATGAGCAGTTCTTC
CASSQVTSGGGINEQFF
>.|TRBJ1-1|TRBV5-6|TRBD1
TGTGCCAGCAGCTTGGCGGAGGGGGCGACTGAAGCTTTCTTT
CASSLAEGATEAFF
>once|TRBJ2-7|TRBV18|TRBD1
TGTGCCAGCTCACCCACCCAGGGGGCGGGGGAGCAGTACTTC
CASSPTQGAGEQYF
>.|TRBJ1-4|TRBV7-9|.
TGTTCCAGCAGTCAAGGGGGAAAACTGTTTTTT
CSSSQGGKLFF
>.|TRBJ1-1|TRBV9|TRBD1
TGTGCCAGCAGCGGACAGGGGGGTGACACTGAAGCTTTCTTT
CASSGQGGDTEAFF
>.|TRBJ2-7|TRBV6-1|.
TGTGCCAGCAGCGGAACAGGTTCCTACGAGCAGTACTTC
CASSGTGSYEQYF
>.|TRBJ1-4|TRBV5-1|TRBD1
TGCGCCAGCAGCTTCAGTGAAGGGACAGTAAATGAAAAACTGTTTTTT
CASSFSEGTVNEKLFF
>.|TRBJ2-3|TRBV27|.
TGTGCCAGCAGTTTACTAGGAGATACGCAGTATTTT
CASSLLGDTQYF